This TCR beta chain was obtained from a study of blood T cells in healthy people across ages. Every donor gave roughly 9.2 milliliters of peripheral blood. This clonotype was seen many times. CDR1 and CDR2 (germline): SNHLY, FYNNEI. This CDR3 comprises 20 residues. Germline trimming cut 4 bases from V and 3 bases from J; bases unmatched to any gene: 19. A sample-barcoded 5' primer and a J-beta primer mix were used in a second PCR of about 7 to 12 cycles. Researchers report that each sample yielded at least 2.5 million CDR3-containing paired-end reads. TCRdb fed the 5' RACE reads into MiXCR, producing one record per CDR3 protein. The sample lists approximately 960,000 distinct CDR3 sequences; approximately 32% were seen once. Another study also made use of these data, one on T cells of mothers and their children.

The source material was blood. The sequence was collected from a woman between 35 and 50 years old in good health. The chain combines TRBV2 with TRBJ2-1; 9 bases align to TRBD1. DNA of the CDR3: TGTGCCAGCAGTGTGGATACCGATCCTAACGGGACAGGGAGCTACAATGAGCAGTTCTTC. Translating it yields CASSVDTDPNGTGSYNEQFF.